The entry that follows covers one T cell receptor beta chain sequence. This table comes from immunoSEQ multiplex PCR, and its TCRdb copy is limited to in-frame clones, with some not included. Altogether under 150,000 clones are present, 75% to 90% being singletons, with the ten largest covering around 4.5%. Losses at the gene ends were 7 bases for V and 3 bases for J; bases not matched to a gene: 6. The CDR3 has 15 amino acids. Germline CDR1 LNHDA, CDR2 SQIVND (reference sequence). The data are from a study of blood T cell repertoires in COVID-19. The sample comprised peripheral blood. The rearrangement links TRBV19 to TRBJ2-3, with TRBD2 matching 11 bases. The TCR sequence derives from a woman aged 50 to 60 with acute or convalescent COVID-19. The CDR3 DNA sequence: TGTGCCAGTAAACCAACTAGCGGGAGAACAGATACGCAGTATTTT. Translating gives CASKPTSGRTDTQYF.